The clone carrying this T cell receptor (beta chain) was detected a few times. What it binds is unknown. This entry belongs to a study of T cell repertoires in cytomegalovirus infection. Germline V CDR1 and CDR2: SGHRS, YFSETQ. The CDR3 sequence is 13 residues long. The germline V and J ends were trimmed by 0 bases and 4 bases, with 7 bases remaining between them. MiXCR was run by TCRdb on the reads, yielding one entry per CDR3 protein. Of about 920,000 distinct CDR3 sequences in the sample, less than 35% were seen once. The TCR sequence derives from a human donor in good health (CMV status not recorded). Some clones in this sample may be carry-over from other donors' samples. The chain joins TRBV5-1 to TRBJ1-1; no reliable D call. The sample in question was cultured CD8+ T cells from PBMCs, obtained from culture after CMV antigen stimulation. CDR3: CASSLESPTEAFF. Written as DNA, the CDR3 is TGCGCCAGCAGCTTGGAATCCCCCACTGAAGCTTTCTTT.